These T cell receptor beta chains were read from a single sample in a study of OX40 agonist ivuxolimab in advanced cancers. Data came from immunoSEQ multiplex PCR; TCRdb stores just in-frame clones and leaves some out. The sample carries some 45,000 clones, 70% to 90% recorded once. The specimen comprised CD4+ or CD8+ T cells sorted from blood, sampled in a trial of the OX40 agonist ivuxolimab. These receptors originate from an adult with an advanced solid tumor such as melanoma, head and neck, liver or kidney cancer. Each CDR3 is given without its conserved first and last residue. The order of the fields is clone size, V gene, CDR3 length, J gene, CDR3 protein. Size is omitted from some rows. Given values are once, few, many or a class for expanded clones.

.	TRBV6-4	11	TRBJ2-3	ASSGQGTDTQY
.	TRBV7-9	11	TRBJ2-3	ASSLARADTQY
few	TRBV5-6	10	TRBJ2-7	ASSLVGSEQY
.	TRBV5-5	17	TRBJ2-2	ASSLTGRASGAREGELF
.	TRBV28	13	TRBJ2-2	ASRGTSSNTGELF
few	TRBV11-2	14	TRBJ2-1	ASSLRRDSSYNEQF
.	TRBV7-8	16	TRBJ2-1	ASNTPLAGASPTEEQF
.	TRBV11-2	12	TRBJ2-7	ASSYSKGNYEQY
.	TRBV2	13	TRBJ2-3	ASMGGGRAPDTQY
.	TRBV5-1	12	TRBJ1-2	ASRGAGDQDGYT
.	TRBV7-8	12	TRBJ2-7	ASSLEGAAYEQY
.	TRBV11-3	12	TRBJ1-6	ASSFGTFNSPLH
.	TRBV27	12	TRBJ1-5	ASSFTGLNQPQH
few	TRBV27	12	TRBJ1-6	ASHFSSYNSPLH
.	TRBV6-5	13	TRBJ2-5	ASSPPSGRLETQY
.	TRBV19	13	TRBJ1-2	ASSIGGTPNYGYT
.	TRBV6-1	14	TRBJ1-3	ASSEAPNISGNTIY
.	TRBV28	12	.	ASRLAGATYEQY
.	TRBV11-3	11	TRBJ1-1	ASSRTMNTEAF
.	TRBV6-4	14	TRBJ2-1	ASSDGSGQGANEQF
.	TRBV4-1	11	TRBJ2-7	ASSQRGTYEQY
.	TRBV7-9	13	TRBJ2-1	ASSLSPRLLDEQF
.	TRBV7-8	10	TRBJ2-7	ASSYPGYEQY
.	TRBV23-1	18	TRBJ1-1	ASSQSVNPWTGGKNTEAF
.	TRBV4-1	12	TRBJ2-3	ASSARQGADTQY
.	TRBV5-5	15	TRBJ1-3	ASSLQIGGFSGNTIY
.	TRBV5-6	12	TRBJ2-1	ASSATGYYNEQF
.	TRBV2	12	TRBJ2-7	ASRGQGPIYEQY
.	TRBV6-5	9	TRBJ1-4	ASSYSGKLF
.	TRBV2	19	TRBJ2-7	ASSEAPPGTSGRASPYEQY
.	TRBV6-1	12	TRBJ2-7	AINKRTGGNEQY
.	TRBV7-2	10	TRBJ2-1	ASSKRQRWQF
.	TRBV27	12	TRBJ1-2	ASTPQGKNYGYT
few	TRBV7-6	13	TRBJ1-1	ASSLIQGRNTEAF
.	TRBV7-6	13	TRBJ2-7	ASSLGGSGVYEQY
.	TRBV19	12	TRBJ2-4	ASSKEGLKNIQY
once	TRBV19	13	TRBJ2-7	ASSIGSSGSYEQY
.	TRBV5-1	11	TRBJ2-6	ASTYSGANVLT
.	TRBV6-6	12	TRBJ1-3	ASSSDSYGNTIY
.	TRBV5-4	9	TRBJ2-5	ASSLASNQY
.	TRBV6-1	13	TRBJ2-6	ASTPGASGANVLT
.	TRBV6-6	13	TRBJ2-7	ASSPGLAGGNEQY
.	TRBV5-6	11	TRBJ2-2	ASSLGDTGELF
.	TRBV7-8	13	TRBJ2-5	ASSFRLAGEETQY
.	TRBV5-1	15	TRBJ2-3	ASSPRLGGLSTDTQY
once	TRBV5-1	14	TRBJ1-4	ASSLDRGHKNEKLF
.	TRBV29-1	9	TRBJ2-7	SVGGSYEQY
.	TRBV19	12	TRBJ2-3	ASSISALADTQY